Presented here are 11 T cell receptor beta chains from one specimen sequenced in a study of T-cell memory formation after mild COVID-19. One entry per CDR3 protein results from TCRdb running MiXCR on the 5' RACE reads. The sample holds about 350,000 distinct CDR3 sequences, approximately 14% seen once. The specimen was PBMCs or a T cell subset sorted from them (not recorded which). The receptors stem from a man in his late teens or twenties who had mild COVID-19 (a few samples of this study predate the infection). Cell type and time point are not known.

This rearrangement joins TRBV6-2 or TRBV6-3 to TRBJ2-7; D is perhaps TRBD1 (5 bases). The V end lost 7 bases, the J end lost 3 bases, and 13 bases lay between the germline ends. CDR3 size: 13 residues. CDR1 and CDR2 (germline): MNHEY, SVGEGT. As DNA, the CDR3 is TGTGCCAGCAATAACGGACACCTCTACGAGCAGTACGTC. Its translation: CASNNGHLYEQYV.

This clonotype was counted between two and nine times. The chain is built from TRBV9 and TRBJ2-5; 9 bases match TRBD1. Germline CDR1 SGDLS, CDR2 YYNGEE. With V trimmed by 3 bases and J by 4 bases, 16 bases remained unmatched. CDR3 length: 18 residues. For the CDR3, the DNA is TGTGCCAGCAGCGGCCAGGACAGGGGACCATTGTTAGTAGAGACCCAGTACTTC. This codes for CASSGQDRGPLLVETQYF.

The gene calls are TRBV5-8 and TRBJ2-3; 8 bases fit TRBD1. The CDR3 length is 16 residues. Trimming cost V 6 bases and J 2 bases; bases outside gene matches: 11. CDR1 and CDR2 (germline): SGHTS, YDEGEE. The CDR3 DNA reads TGTGCCAGCACCCCGGGCAGGACAGGGCACACAGATACGCAGTATTTT. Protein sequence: CASTPGRTGHTDTQYF.

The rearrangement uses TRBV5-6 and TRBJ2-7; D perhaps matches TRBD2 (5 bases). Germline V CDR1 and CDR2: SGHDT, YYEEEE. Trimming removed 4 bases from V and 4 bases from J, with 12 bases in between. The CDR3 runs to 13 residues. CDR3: CASSQSGGYEQYV. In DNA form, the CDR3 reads TGTGCCAGCAGCCAAAGCGGCGGATACGAGCAGTACGTC.

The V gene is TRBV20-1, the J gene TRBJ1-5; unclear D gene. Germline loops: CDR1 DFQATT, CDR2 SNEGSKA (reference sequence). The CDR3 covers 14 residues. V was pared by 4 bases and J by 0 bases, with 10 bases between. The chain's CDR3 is CSAMSSNSNQPQHF. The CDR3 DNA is TGCAGTGCTATGAGCTCGAATAGCAATCAGCCCCAGCATTTT.

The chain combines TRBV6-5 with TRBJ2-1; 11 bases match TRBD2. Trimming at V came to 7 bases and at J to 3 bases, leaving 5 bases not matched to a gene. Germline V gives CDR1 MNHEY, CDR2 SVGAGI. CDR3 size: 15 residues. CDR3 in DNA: TGTGCCAGCACCAATAGCGGGGGGGGCTACAATGAGCAGTTCTTC. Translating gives CASTNSGGGYNEQFF.

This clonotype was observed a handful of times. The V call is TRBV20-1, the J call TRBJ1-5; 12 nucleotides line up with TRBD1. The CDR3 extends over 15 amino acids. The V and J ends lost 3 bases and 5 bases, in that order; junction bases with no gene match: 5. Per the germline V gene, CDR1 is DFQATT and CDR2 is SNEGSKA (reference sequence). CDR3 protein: CSARSGDRGHQPQHF. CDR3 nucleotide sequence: TGCAGTGCTAGGAGCGGGGACAGGGGGCATCAGCCCCAGCATTTT.

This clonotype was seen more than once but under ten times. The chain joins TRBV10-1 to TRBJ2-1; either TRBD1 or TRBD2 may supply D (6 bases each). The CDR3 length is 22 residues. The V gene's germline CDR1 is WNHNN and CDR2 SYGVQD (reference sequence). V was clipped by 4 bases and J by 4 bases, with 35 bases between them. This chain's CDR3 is CASSGGQGPRSAGGPNYNEQFF. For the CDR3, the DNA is TGCGCCAGCAGTGGGGGGCAGGGGCCGCGCTCGGCCGGGGGCCCTAATTACAATGAGCAGTTCTTC.

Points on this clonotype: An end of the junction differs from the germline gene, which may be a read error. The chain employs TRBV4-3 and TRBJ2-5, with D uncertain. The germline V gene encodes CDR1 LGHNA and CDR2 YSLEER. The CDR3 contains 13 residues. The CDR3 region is CASSQDVTTPVDF. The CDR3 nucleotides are TGCGCCAGCAGCCAAGATGTAACGACACCGGTCGACTTC.

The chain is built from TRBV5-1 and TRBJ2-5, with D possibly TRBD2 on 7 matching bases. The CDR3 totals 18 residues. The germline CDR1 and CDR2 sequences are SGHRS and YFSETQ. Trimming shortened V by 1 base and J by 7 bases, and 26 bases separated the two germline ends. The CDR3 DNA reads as TGCGCCAGCAGCTTGCATCAGGCGGGGGCCCTCTCGATAGGGACCCAGTACTTC. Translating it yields CASSLHQAGALSIGTQYF.

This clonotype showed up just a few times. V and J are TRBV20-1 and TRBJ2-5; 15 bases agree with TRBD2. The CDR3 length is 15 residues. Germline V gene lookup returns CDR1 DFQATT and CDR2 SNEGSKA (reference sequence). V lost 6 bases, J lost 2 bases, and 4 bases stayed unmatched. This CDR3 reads CSAGTSGGLQETQYF. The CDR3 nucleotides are TGCAGTGCGGGGACTAGCGGGGGGCTACAAGAGACCCAGTACTTC.